This T cell receptor (beta chain) was sequenced during a study of T cell responses to AZD1222 COVID-19 vaccine. Whole-study findings and limits: Females made up more of the donors, who were largely white British, and clonal diversity may have come out too low. Of the AZD1222 recipients, only five to seven were seropositive at baseline.

Repertoires were generated with immunoSEQ multiplex PCR, while TCRdb's copy carries only in-frame clones and drops some. There are roughly 170,000 clones in the sample; 85% to 95% occur only once, and 1.6% lies in the top ten. J gave up 1 base and V 4 bases, and 6 bases lay outside the gene matches. Germline loops: CDR1 LNHDA, CDR2 SQIVND (reference sequence). The length of the CDR3 is 15 residues. This clone is a singleton in its sample. Its antigen is unidentified. This receptor was identified in an adult who received the AZD1222 COVID-19 vaccine. This chain connects TRBV19 to TRBJ1-1; the match to TRBD1 covers 7 bases. This specimen was peripheral blood, taken 28 days after the second AZD1222 dose. CDR3 loop: CASSSSGGANTEAFF. In DNA, the CDR3 is TGTGCCAGTAGTAGTTCAGGGGGAGCGAACACTGAAGCTTTCTTT.